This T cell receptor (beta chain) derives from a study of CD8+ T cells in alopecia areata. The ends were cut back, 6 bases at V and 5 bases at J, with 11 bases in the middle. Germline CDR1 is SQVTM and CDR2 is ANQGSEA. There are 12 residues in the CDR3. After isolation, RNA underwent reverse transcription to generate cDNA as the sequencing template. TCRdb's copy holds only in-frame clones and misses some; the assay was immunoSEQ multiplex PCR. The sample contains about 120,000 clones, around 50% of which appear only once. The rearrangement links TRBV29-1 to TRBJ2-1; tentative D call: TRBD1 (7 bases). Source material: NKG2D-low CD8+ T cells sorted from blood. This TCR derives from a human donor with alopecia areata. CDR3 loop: CSVAGQNNEQFF. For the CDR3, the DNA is TGCAGCGTGGCGGGACAGAACAATGAGCAGTTCTTC.